The next 30 T cell receptor beta chains were all read from a single sample in a study of T cells expressing NK-cell markers. TCRdb re-called the 5' RACE reads, yielding one record per CDR3 amino acid sequence without DNA. The table lists about 160,000 distinct CDR3 sequences. The sequenced sample consisted of blood T cells: a sorted CD56 or NKG2C T cell subset, CD4+ or CD8+ T cells, or bulk PBMC T cells (not recorded which). All receptors derive from a man aged 18-70 years in good health.

The J gene is TRBJ2-3, the V gene TRBV6-5. Per the germline V gene, CDR1 is MNHEY and CDR2 is SVGAGI. The CDR3 is 16 amino acids. This CDR3 reads CASSYSVTEGTDTQYF.

The CDR3 sequence is CASSLATGAREKLFF. The V call is TRBV7-8, the J call TRBJ1-4; TCRdb proposes TRBD1, but this gene call is untestable without DNA. The length of the CDR3 is 15 residues. The germline V gene has CDR1 SGHVS and CDR2 FQNEAQ.

V gene TRBV6-1 combines with J gene TRBJ2-1; TCRdb reports TRBD1, a call that lacks DNA to check it against. CDR1 and CDR2 (germline): MNHNS, SASEGT. This CDR3 is built from 15 residues. This CDR3 reads CASRAQGFGDNEQFF.

The genes are TRBV24-1 and TRBJ1-2; TCRdb indicates TRBD1, and absent DNA this call remains unverified. The CDR3 length is 13 residues. Looked up from germline, CDR1 is KGHDR and CDR2 is SFDVKD. CDR3 region: CATSDLAGSGYTF.

The V gene is TRBV28, the J gene TRBJ2-1; lacking DNA, the TRBD2 call made by TCRdb goes unchecked. The germline gives CDR1 MDHEN, CDR2 SYDVKM. The CDR3 covers 14 residues. The CDR3 sequence is CASLFQGPGNEQFF.

V gene TRBV3-1 combines with J gene TRBJ2-1; there is no DNA to check the TCRdb D call of TRBD1. This CDR3 spans 14 amino acids. Germline CDR1 LGHDT, CDR2 YNNKEL (reference sequence). This CDR3 is CASSQAGVYNEQFF.

The V call is TRBV7-9, the J call TRBJ2-7; TCRdb reports TRBD1, a call that lacks DNA to check it against. Germline V CDR1 and CDR2: SEHNR, FQNEAQ (reference sequence). The length of the CDR3 is 15 residues. CDR3 loop: CASSGTVTTEYEQYF.

The J gene is TRBJ2-5, the V gene TRBV2; lacking DNA, the TRBD2 call made by TCRdb goes unchecked. Germline V CDR1 and CDR2: SNHLY, FYNNEI. This CDR3 region has 14 residues. CDR3 loop: CASSERTRQETQYF.

The V gene is TRBV20-1, the J gene TRBJ2-7; TCRdb proposes TRBD1, but this gene call is untestable without DNA. Germline CDR1 is DFQATT and CDR2 is SNEGSKA (reference sequence). The CDR3 covers 16 residues. The CDR3 loop is CSAPNLDRGEPYEQYF.

The CDR3 spells CSVEPGSHTEAFF. This chain connects TRBV29-1 to TRBJ1-1; lacking DNA, the TRBD1 call made by TCRdb goes unchecked. This CDR3 is built from 13 residues. Germline lookup yields CDR1 SQVTM and CDR2 ANQGSEA.

This chain links TRBV19 with TRBJ1-2. The CDR3 loop spans 14 amino acids. The germline gives CDR1 LNHDA, CDR2 SQIVND (reference sequence). The CDR3 loop is CASSMSRSNYGYTF.

The chain uses TRBV6-1 and TRBJ1-3. This CDR3 spans 13 amino acids. CDR1 is MNHNS and CDR2 is SASEGT in the germline V gene. CDR3 sequence: CASSESSGNTIYF.

The chain recombines TRBV4-2 with TRBJ2-3; TCRdb proposes TRBD2, but this gene call is untestable without DNA. Germline V gene sequence: CDR1 LGHNA, CDR2 YNFKEQ. This CDR3 is built from 16 residues. The CDR3 is CASSHPGLESRDTQYF.

The chain links TRBV3-1 to TRBJ2-3; TCRdb proposes TRBD1, but this gene call is untestable without DNA. CDR1 is LGHDT and CDR2 is YNNKEL in the germline V gene (reference sequence). The CDR3 consists of 19 residues. The CDR3 sequence: CASSQDFSIRGTGEDTQYF.

V gene TRBV5-1 combines with J gene TRBJ2-7; TCRdb's D gene call, TRBD1, goes unchecked for lack of DNA. Germline lookup yields CDR1 SGHRS and CDR2 YFSETQ. The CDR3 runs to 12 residues. The CDR3 is CASSLGGTEPNF.

This chain joins TRBV25-1 and TRBJ2-5. This CDR3 has 15 residues. Germline CDR1 is MGHDK and CDR2 is SYGVNS. CDR3 loop: CASSEFNLLPETQYF.

The V gene is TRBV28, the J gene TRBJ2-1; lacking DNA, the TRBD2 call made by TCRdb goes unchecked. The CDR3 sequence is 15 residues long. Per the germline V gene, CDR1 is MDHEN and CDR2 is SYDVKM. CDR3 sequence: CASSYFGGEGYEQFF.

This chain joins TRBV4-2 and TRBJ2-6; TCRdb lists TRBD2, though no DNA is available to test this call. The CDR3 length is 18 residues. CDR1 and CDR2 (germline): LGHNA, YNFKEQ. This chain's CDR3 is CASSQEGWLGPGANVLTF.

J is TRBJ2-7 and V is TRBV6-1; TCRdb returns TRBD1, unconfirmable since there is no DNA. The CDR3 length is 14 residues. Germline CDR1 is MNHNS and CDR2 is SASEGT. CDR3 protein: CASSPGQGRDEQYF.

The chain recombines TRBV28 with TRBJ1-5; the TRBD1 assignment by TCRdb is unverifiable without DNA. Germline assignment: CDR1 MDHEN and CDR2 SYDVKM. The CDR3 runs to 13 residues. CDR3 protein: CATAPGLGQPQHF.

The chain combines TRBV7-4 with TRBJ2-1. The length of the CDR3 is 17 residues. Germline CDR1 and CDR2: SGHVT and SQSDAQ. This chain's CDR3 is CASSLSHQKLRYNEQFF.

The chain recombines TRBV3-1 with TRBJ2-3; absent DNA, TCRdb's TRBD2 call cannot be checked. The CDR3 consists of 19 residues. Germline V gives CDR1 LGHDT, CDR2 YNNKEL (reference sequence). CDR3 sequence reads: CASSQASPSLEYLPDTQYF.

The J gene is TRBJ2-7, the V gene TRBV15; TCRdb calls TRBD2, which cannot be checked without DNA. The CDR3 is made up of 13 amino acids. Per the germline V gene, CDR1 is LNHNV and CDR2 is YYDKDF (reference sequence). The CDR3 region is CATSLGPAYEQYF.

V is TRBV12-3 or TRBV12-4 and J is TRBJ1-6; TCRdb indicates TRBD1, and absent DNA this call remains unverified. The CDR3 is 14 amino acids. CDR3 sequence reads: CASRQGGFNSPLHF.

CDR3 amino acids: CASSPQTGYTDTQYF. The V gene is TRBV12-3 or TRBV12-4, the J gene TRBJ2-3; TCRdb's D call of TRBD1 is untestable without DNA. The CDR3 runs 15 residues.

The chain carries TRBV30 and TRBJ2-3; TCRdb returns TRBD2, unconfirmable since there is no DNA. The CDR3 extends over 15 amino acids. Germline loops: CDR1 GTSNPN, CDR2 SVGIG (reference sequence). The CDR3 region is CAWSSSGGSTDTQYF.

This sequence joins TRBV6-5 and TRBJ2-7. The CDR3 has 15 residues. Germline CDR1 and CDR2: MNHEY and SVGAGI. The CDR3 sequence is CASSYSLSHSYEQYF.

The rearrangement links TRBV12-3 or TRBV12-4 to TRBJ1-5; checking the TCRdb D call of TRBD1 is not possible without DNA. This CDR3 is built from 14 residues. Here the CDR3 reads CASSVTDRGQPQHF.

The genes are TRBV13 and TRBJ2-7; TCRdb's assignment of TRBD1 cannot be checked, as there is no DNA. Germline V gene sequence: CDR1 PRHDT, CDR2 FYEKMQ (reference sequence). The CDR3 is 13 residues long. The chain's CDR3 is CASSLLVRYEQYF.

The chain joins TRBV11-2 to TRBJ1-5. Germline-derived CDR1 and CDR2 are SGHAT and FQNNGV. The CDR3 contains 16 residues. The CDR3 region is CASSLGAGGSNQPQHF.